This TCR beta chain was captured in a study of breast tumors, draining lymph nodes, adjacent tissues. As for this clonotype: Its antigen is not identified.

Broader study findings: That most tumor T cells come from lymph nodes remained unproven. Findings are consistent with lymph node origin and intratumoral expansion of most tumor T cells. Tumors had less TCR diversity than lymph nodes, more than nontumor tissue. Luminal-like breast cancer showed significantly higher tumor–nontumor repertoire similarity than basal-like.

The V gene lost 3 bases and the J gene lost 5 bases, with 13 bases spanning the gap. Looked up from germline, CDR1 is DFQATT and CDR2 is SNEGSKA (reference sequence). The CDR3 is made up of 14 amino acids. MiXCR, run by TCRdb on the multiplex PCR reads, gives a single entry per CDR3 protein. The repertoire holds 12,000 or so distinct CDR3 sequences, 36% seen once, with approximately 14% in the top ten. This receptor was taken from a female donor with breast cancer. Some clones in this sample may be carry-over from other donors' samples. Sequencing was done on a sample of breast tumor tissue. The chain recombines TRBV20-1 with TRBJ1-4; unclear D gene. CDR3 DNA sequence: TGCAGTGCTAGGAAAGATAGCCTAAATGAAAAACTGTTTTTT. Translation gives CSARKDSLNEKLFF.